The sequence of this TCR beta chain was determined in a study of cytotoxic CD8 clonotypes in ibrutinib-treated CLL. General study points: Sustained-remission and progressing patients' sampling times differed. At baseline, clonality was higher than in age-matched healthy donors and correlated with CD8+ counts.

The CDR3 has 16 residues. Germline V gene lookup returns CDR1 SGHRS and CDR2 YFSETQ. The V and J ends lost 3 bases and 4 bases respectively, with 19 bases between them. Clones were sequenced by immunoSEQ multiplex PCR, and TCRdb holds only the in-frame ones, with some missing. The data hold about 120,000 clones, with about 53% observed a single time. This clone was found a few times. What it binds is not known. This rearrangement joins TRBV5-1 to TRBJ2-5, with a tentative D call TRBD1 (6 bases). The clonotype originates from a human donor with chronic lymphocytic leukemia. The sequencing here drew on PBMCs, taken after 24 months of ibrutinib treatment. CDR3 sequence: CASSSPTGTEGETQYF. The CDR3 nucleotides are TGCGCCAGCAGCTCCCCGACAGGCACCGAGGGAGAGACCCAGTACTTC.